This T cell receptor (beta chain) was sequenced during a study of blood T cell repertoires in COVID-19. Study information: Whether acute or convalescent, the COVID-19 samples came from the United States, Italy and Spain.

Authors' analysis steps: Using reference gene primer amplification, nucleated cell counts were estimated. Some clones are missing from TCRdb's copy, which holds only in-frame ones; the method was immunoSEQ multiplex PCR. That table is the source of V, J and clone size, and D and trimming were worked out from the DNA. The repertoire has roughly 38,000 clones, roughly 90% of them found once; the top ten carry about 25%. V dropped 6 bases and J dropped 3 bases, with 11 bases sitting between them. Germline CDR1 reads SNHLY; CDR2 reads FYNNEI. The CDR3 covers 14 residues. The sequence was obtained from a man aged 55 to 70 with active or convalescent COVID-19. Material: peripheral blood. The chain recombines TRBV2 with TRBJ2-2; D perhaps matches TRBD1 (5 bases). This CDR3 reads CASRGARDTGELFF. In DNA, the CDR3 is TGTGCCAGCAGAGGCGCCAGGGACACCGGGGAGCTGTTTTTT.